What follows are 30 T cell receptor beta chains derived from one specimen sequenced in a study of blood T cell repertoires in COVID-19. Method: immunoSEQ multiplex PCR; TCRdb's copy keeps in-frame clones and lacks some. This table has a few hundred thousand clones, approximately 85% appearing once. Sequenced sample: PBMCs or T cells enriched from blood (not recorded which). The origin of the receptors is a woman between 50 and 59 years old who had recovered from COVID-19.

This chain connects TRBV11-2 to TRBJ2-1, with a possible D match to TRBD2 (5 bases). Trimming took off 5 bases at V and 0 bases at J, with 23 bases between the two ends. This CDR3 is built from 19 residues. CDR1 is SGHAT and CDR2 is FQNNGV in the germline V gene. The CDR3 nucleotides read TGTGCCAGCAGCCACCATCCCCCCAAGCGGTTCAGCTCCTACAATGAGCAGTTCTTC. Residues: CASSHHPPKRFSSYNEQFF. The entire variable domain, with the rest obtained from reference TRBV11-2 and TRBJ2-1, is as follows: EAGVAQSPRYKIIEKRQSVAFWCNPISGHATLYWYQQILGQGPKLLIQFQNNGVVDDSQLPKDRFSAERLKGVDSTLKIQPAKLEDSAVYLCASSHHPPKRFSSYNEQFFGPGTRLTVL.

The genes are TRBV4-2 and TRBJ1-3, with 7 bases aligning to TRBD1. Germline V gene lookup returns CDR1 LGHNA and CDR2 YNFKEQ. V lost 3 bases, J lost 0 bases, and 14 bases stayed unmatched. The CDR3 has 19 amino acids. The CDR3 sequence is CASSQGLGDRANSGNTIYF. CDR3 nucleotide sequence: TGTGCCAGCAGCCAGGGGCTCGGTGACAGGGCAAACTCTGGAAACACCATATATTTT.

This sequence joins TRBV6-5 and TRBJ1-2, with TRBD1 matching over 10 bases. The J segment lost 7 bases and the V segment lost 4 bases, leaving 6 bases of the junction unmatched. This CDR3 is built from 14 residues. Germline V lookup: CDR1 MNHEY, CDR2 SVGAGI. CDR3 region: CASSSGGQGSGYTF. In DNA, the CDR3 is TGTGCCAGCAGTTCGGGGGGACAGGGGTCTGGCTACACCTTC.

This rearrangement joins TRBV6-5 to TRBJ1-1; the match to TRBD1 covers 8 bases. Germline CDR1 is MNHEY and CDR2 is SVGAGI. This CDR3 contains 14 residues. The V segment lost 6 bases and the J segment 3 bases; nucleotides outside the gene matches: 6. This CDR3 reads CASSLQGEDTEAFF. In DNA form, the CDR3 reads TGTGCCAGCAGCCTACAGGGGGAGGACACTGAAGCTTTCTTT.

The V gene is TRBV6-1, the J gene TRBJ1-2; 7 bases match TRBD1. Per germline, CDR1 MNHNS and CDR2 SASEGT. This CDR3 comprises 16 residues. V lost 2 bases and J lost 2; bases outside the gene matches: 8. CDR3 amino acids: CASSEFGGRGNYGYTF. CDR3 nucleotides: TGTGCCAGCAGTGAATTCGGGGGCAGGGGGAACTATGGCTACACCTTC.

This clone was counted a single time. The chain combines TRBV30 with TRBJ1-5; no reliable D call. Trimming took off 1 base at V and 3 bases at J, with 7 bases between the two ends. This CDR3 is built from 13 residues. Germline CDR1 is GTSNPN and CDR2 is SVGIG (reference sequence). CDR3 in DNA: TGTGCCTGGAGTGGTCTAGACAATCAGCCCCAGCATTTT. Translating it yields CAWSGLDNQPQHF.

As DNA, the CDR3 is TGTGCCAGCAGTGAGGGCAGGGGGCGCGCCAATGAGCAGTTCTTC. Its translation: CASSEGRGRANEQFF. The rearrangement uses TRBV2 and TRBJ2-1, with TRBD1 matching 8 bases. The CDR3 covers 15 residues. Per germline, CDR1 SNHLY and CDR2 FYNNEI. Trimming cost V 3 bases and J 6 bases; bases outside gene matches: 7.

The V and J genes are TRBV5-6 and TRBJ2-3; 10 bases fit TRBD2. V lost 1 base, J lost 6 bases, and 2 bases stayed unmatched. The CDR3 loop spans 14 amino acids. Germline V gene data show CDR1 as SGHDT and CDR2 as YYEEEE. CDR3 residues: CASSLQAGGDTQYF. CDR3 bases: TGTGCCAGCAGCTTGCAAGCGGGAGGGGATACGCAGTATTTT. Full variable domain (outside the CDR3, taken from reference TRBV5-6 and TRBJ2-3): DAGVTQSPTHLIKTRGQQVTLRCSPKSGHDTVSWYQQALGQGPQFIFQYYEEEERQRGNFPDRFSGHQFPNYSSELNVNALLLGDSALYLCASSLQAGGDTQYFGPGTRLTVL.

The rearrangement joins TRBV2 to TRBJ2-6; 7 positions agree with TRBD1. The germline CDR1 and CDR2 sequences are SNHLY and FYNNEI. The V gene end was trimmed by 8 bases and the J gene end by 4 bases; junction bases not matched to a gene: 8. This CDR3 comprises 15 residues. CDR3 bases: TGTGCCAGCGGCGTCGGGACAGCGGGGGCCAACGTCCTGACTTTC. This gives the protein CASGVGTAGANVLTF.

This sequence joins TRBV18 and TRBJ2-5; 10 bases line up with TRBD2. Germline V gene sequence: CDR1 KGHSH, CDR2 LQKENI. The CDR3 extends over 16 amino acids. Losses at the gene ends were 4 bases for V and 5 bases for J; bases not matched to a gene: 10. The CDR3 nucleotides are TGTGCCAGCTCACGACCAATAGCGGGAGGAGGCGAGACCCAGTACTTC. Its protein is CASSRPIAGGGETQYF.

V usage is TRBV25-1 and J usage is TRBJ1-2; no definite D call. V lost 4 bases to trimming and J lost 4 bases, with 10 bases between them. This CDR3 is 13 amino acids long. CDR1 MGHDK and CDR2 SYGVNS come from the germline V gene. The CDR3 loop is CASSVPGSYGYTF. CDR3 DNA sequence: TGTGCCAGCAGTGTTCCGGGTAGCTATGGCTACACCTTC.

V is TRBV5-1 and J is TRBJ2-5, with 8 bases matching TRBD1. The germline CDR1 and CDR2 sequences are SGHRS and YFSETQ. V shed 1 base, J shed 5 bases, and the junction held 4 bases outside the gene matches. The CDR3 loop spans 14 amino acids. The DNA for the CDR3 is TGCGCCAGCAGCTTGACAGGGGGTGGCGAGACCCAGTACTTC. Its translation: CASSLTGGGETQYF.

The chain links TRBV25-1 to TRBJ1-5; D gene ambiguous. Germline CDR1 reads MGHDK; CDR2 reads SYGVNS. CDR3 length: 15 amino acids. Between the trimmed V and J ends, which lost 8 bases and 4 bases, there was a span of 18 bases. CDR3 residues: CASRDTRGENQPQHF. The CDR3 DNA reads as TGTGCCAGCCGAGATACACGAGGCGAAAATCAGCCCCAGCATTTT. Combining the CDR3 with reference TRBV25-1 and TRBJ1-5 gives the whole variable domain EADIYQTPRYLVIGTGKKITLECSQTMGHDKMYWYQQDPGMELHLIHYSYGVNSTEKGDLSSESTVSRIRTEHFPLTLESARPSHTSQYLCASRDTRGENQPQHFGDGTRLSIL.

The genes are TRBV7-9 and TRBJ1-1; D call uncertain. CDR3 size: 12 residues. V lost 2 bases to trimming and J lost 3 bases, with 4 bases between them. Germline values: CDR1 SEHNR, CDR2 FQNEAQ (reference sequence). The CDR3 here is CASSLRYTEAFF. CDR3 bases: TGTGCCAGCAGCTTACGGTACACTGAAGCTTTCTTT. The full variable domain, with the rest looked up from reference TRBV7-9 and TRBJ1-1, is DTGVSQNPRHKITKRGQNVTFRCDPISEHNRLYWYRQTLGQGPEFLTYFQNEAQLEKSRLLSDRFSAERPKGSFSTLEIQRTEQGDSAMYLCASSLRYTEAFFGQGTRLTVV.

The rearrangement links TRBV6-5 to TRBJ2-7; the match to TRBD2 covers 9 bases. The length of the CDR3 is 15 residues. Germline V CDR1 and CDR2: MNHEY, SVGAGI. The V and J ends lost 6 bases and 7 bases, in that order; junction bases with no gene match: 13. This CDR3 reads CASSRYSGGLWEQYF. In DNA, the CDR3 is TGTGCCAGCAGCCGATATAGCGGGGGCTTATGGGAGCAGTACTTC.

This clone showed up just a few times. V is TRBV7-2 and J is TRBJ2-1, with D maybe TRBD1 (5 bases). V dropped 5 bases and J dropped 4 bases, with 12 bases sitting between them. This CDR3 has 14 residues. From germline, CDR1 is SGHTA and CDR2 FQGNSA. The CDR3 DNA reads TGTGCCAGCAGCCCAGGGATGGATTACAATGAGCAGTTCTTC. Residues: CASSPGMDYNEQFF.

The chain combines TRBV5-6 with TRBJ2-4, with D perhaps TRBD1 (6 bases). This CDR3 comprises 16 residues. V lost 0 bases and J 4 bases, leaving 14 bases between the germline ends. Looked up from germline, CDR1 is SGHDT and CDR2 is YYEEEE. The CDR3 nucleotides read TGTGCCAGCAGCTTGGAGAGCAGGGGAACTAAAAACATTCAGTACTTC. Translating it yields CASSLESRGTKNIQYF.

The CDR3 reads CAIRPTSGGSSYNEQFF. The CDR3 DNA is TGTGCCATCAGGCCCACTAGCGGGGGGAGCTCCTACAATGAGCAGTTCTTC. V gene TRBV10-3 combines with J gene TRBJ2-1; 12 nucleotides agree with TRBD2. The V gene end was trimmed by 6 bases and the J gene end by 0 bases; junction bases not matched to a gene: 6. The V gene's germline CDR1 is ENHRY and CDR2 SYGVKD. This CDR3 comprises 17 residues.

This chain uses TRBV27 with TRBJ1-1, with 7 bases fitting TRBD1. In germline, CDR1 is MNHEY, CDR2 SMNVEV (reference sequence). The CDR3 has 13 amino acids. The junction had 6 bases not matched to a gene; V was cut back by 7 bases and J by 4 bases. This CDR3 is CASKETGFTEAFF. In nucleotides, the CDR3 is TGTGCCAGCAAAGAGACAGGGTTCACTGAAGCTTTCTTT.

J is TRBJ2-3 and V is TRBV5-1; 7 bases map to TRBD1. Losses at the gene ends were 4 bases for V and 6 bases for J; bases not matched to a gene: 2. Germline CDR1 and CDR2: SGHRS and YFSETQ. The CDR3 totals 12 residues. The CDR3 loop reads CASSVQGDTQYF. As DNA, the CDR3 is TGCGCCAGCAGCGTACAGGGGGATACGCAGTATTTT.

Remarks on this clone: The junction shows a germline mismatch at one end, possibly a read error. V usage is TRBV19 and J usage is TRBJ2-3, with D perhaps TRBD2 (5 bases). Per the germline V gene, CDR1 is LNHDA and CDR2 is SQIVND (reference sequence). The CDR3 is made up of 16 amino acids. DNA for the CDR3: TGTGCTAGTAGACCCCCGAGAGCGGCTAGCACAGATACGCAGTATTTT. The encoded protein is CASRPPRAASTDTQYF.

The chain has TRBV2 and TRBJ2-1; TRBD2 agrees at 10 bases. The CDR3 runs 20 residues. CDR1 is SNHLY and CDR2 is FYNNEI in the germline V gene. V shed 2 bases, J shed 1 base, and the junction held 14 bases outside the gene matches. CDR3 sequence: CASSEIFGRASGSSYNEQFF. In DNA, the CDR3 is TGTGCCAGCAGTGAAATCTTCGGTCGGGCTAGCGGGAGTTCCTACAATGAGCAGTTCTTC.

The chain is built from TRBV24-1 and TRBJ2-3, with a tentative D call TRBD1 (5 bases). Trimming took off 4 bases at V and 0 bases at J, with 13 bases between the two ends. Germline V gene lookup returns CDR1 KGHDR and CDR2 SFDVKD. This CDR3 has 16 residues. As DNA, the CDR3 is TGTGCCACCAGTGACCCGACGGACACTAGCACAGATACGCAGTATTTT. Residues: CATSDPTDTSTDTQYF.

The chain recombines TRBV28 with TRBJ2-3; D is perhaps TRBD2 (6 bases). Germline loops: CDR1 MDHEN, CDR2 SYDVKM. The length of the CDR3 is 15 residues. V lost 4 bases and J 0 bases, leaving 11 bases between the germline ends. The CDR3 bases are TGTGCCAGCAGTTATAGGGGAGGAAGCACAGATACGCAGTATTTT. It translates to CASSYRGGSTDTQYF.

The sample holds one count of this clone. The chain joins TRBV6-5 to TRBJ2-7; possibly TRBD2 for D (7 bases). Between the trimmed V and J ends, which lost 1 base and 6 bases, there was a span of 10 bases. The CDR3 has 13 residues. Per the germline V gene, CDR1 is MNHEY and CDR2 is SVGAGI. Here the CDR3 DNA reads TGTGCCAGCAGTTACTGGGGGGGCGGCGAGCAGTACTTC. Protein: CASSYWGGGEQYF.

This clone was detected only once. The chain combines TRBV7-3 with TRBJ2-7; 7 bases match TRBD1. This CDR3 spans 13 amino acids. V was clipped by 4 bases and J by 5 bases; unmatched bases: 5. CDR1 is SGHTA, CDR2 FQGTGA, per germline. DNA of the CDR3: TGTGCCAGCAGCTCACAGACAGGGAACGAGCAGTACTTC. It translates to CASSSQTGNEQYF. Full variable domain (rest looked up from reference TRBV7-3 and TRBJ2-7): GAGVSQTPSNKVTEKGKYVELRCDPISGHTALYWYRQSLGQGPEFLIYFQGTGAADDSGLPNDRFFAVRPEGSVSTLKIQRTERGDSAVYLCASSSQTGNEQYFGPGTRLTVT.

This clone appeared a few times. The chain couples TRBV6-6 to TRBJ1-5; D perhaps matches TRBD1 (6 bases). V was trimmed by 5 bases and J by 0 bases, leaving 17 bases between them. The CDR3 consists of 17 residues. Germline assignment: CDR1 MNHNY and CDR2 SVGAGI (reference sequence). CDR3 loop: CASSPLQGHYSNQPQHF. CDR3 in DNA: TGTGCCAGCAGTCCACTTCAGGGACATTATAGCAATCAGCCCCAGCATTTT.

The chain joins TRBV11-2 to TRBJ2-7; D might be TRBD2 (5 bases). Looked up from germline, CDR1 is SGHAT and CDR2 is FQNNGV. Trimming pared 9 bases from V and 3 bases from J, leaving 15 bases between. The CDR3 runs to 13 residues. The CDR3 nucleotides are TGTGCCAGGGAGGTGGGGAACTTCTACGAGCAGTACTTC. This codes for CAREVGNFYEQYF.

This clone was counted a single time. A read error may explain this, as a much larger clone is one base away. The CDR3 region is CASSLGREGGEQFF. DNA for the CDR3: TGTGCCAGCAGTTTGGGGCGGGAGGGGGGTGAGCAGTTCTTC. V gene TRBV28 combines with J gene TRBJ2-1, with 9 nucleotides matching TRBD2. The CDR3 totals 14 residues. V lost 3 bases and J lost 9; bases outside the gene matches: 6. Germline values: CDR1 MDHEN, CDR2 SYDVKM.

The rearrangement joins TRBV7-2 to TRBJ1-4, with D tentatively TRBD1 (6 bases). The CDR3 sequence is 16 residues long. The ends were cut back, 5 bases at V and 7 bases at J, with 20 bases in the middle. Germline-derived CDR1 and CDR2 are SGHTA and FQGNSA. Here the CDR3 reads CASSPRDTNTGEKLFF. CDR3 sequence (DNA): TGTGCCAGCAGCCCCCGGGACACCAATACGGGTGAAAAACTGTTTTTT.